The clone carrying this T cell receptor (beta chain) was counted a single time. Its target is not known. This sample stems from a study of T cell responses to AZD1222 COVID-19 vaccine. Study-level points and caveats: Spike-specific TCR breadth and depth rose after two AZD1222 doses.

V was clipped by 2 bases and J by 1 base; unmatched bases: 2. The CDR3 totals 15 residues. Germline CDR1 MNHEY, CDR2 SMNVEV (reference sequence). The data were produced by immunoSEQ multiplex PCR, yet TCRdb's version contains in-frame clones alone and is incomplete. The sample includes over 100,000 clones, almost 95% of them seen just once. Here the sequenced sample was peripheral blood, taken on day 0 of AZD1222 vaccination. The TCR was taken from an adult in good health. V and J are TRBV27 and TRBJ2-1; the match to TRBD1 covers 7 bases. Written as DNA, the CDR3 is TGTGCCAGCAGTTTAAGCAGGGGGTCCTACAATGAGCAGTTCTTC. This codes for CASSLSRGSYNEQFF.